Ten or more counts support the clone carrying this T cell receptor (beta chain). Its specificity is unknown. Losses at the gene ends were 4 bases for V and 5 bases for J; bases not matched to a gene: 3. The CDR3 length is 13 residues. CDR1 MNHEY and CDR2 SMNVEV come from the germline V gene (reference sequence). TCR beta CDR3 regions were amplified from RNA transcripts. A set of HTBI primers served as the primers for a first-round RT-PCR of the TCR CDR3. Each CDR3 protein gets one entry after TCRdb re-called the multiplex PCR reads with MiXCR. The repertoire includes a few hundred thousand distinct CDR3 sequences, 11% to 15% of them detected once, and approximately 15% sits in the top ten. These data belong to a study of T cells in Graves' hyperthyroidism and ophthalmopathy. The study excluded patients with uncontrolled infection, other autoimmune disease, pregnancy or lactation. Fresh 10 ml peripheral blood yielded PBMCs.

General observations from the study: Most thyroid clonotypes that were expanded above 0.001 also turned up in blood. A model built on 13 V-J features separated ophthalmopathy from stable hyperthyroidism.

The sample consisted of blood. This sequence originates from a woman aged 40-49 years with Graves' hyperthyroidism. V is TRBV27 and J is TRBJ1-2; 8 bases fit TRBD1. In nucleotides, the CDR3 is TGTGCCAGCAGTTGGACAGGGAAGTATGGCTACACCTTC. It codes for CASSWTGKYGYTF.